These T cell receptor beta chains were read from a single sample in a study of CD8+ T cells in alopecia areata. The data were produced by immunoSEQ multiplex PCR, yet TCRdb's version contains in-frame clones alone and is incomplete. The sample lists fewer than 250,000 clones; around 60% were seen once. The specimen comprised CD4+ T cells sorted from blood, sampled at roughly week 49, from a patient treated with tofacitinib. The receptors here all came from a human donor with alopecia areata. Both conserved end residues are part of each CDR3. Fields, in order: V gene, clone size, J gene, CDR3 length, D gene, CDR3 protein, CDR3 DNA. The D gene is left open where the match is weak. A clone size is listed for some rows: how often the clone was seen (once, few, many), or a class if it is expanded.

>TRBV29-1|few|TRBJ2-7|13|.
CSALTGGSYEQYF
TGCAGCGCTTTGACAGGAGGCTCCTACGAGCAGTACTTC
>TRBV5-1|few|TRBJ2-1|15|.
CASSLRLGAYNEQFF
TGCGCCAGCAGCTTGCGATTGGGGGCCTACAATGAGCAGTTCTTC
>TRBV4-1|.|TRBJ2-5|13|.
CASSQDWRETQYF
TGCGCCAGCAGCCAAGACTGGCGGGAGACCCAGTACTTC
>TRBV18|few|TRBJ2-5|13|.
CASSPQGQETQYF
TGTGCCAGCTCACCACAGGGACAAGAGACCCAGTACTTC
>TRBV2|.|TRBJ2-1|15|.
CASSVNRLLLMGEFF
TGTGCCAGCAGTGTCAACAGACTCTTGCTAATGGGGGAGTTCTTC
>TRBV6-5|.|TRBJ1-1|16|.
CASSYPDDGVNTEAFF
TGTGCCAGCAGTTACCCCGACGATGGAGTGAACACTGAAGCTTTCTTT
>TRBV29-1|few|TRBJ2-5|12|.
CSVGEGWETQYF
TGCAGCGTTGGTGAAGGATGGGAGACCCAGTACTTC
>TRBV29-1|once|TRBJ1-2|13|TRBD1
CSGQQGTGYGYTF
TGCAGCGGCCAACAAGGGACAGGCTATGGCTACACCTTC
>TRBV6-5|.|TRBJ2-5|15|.
CASSYSKGVQETQYF
TGTGCCAGCAGTTACTCCAAGGGGGTTCAAGAGACCCAGTACTTC
>TRBV6-5|.|TRBJ2-7|14|.
CASREGGPAYEQYF
TGTGCCAGCAGGGAGGGTGGGCCAGCCTACGAGCAGTACTTC